This T cell receptor beta chain originates from a study of T-cell reconstitution after alpha-beta-depleted transplantation in children. Molecular barcoding with unique molecular identifiers was used for the TCRbeta library. TCRdb reanalysed the PCR reads using MiXCR and keeps one entry per CDR3 protein. The repertoire has some 70,000 distinct CDR3 sequences, 6% to 8% of them found once; the top ten carry around 2.6%. V was clipped by 7 bases and J by 4 bases; unmatched bases: 8. CDR1 and CDR2 from the germline V gene are SGHRS and YFSETQ. This CDR3 contains 14 residues. The clonotype comes from a human donor who donated a stem cell graft to a child with acute lymphoblastic leukemia. Sequenced material: PBMCs from the stem cell graft donor, taken from the stem cell graft. J is TRBJ2-3 and V is TRBV5-1, with 8 bases matching TRBD2. Here the CDR3 DNA reads TGCGCCAGCGCTCGTCTAGCGGGTTCAGATACGCAGTATTTT. It encodes CASARLAGSDTQYF.